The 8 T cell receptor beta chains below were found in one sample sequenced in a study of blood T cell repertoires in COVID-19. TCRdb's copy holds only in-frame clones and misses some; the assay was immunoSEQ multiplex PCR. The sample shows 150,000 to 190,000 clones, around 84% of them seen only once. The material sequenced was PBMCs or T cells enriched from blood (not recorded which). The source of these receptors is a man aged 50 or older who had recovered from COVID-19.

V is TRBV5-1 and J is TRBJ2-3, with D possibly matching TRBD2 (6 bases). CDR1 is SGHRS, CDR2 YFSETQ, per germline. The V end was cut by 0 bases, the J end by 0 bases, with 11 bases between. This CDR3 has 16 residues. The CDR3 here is CASSLVGEVSTDTQYF. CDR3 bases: TGCGCCAGCAGCTTGGTCGGGGAGGTGAGCACAGATACGCAGTATTTT.

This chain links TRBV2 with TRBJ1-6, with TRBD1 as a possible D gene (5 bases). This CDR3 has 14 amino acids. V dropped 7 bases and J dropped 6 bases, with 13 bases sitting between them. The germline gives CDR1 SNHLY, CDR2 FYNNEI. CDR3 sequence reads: CASTRDSANSPLHF. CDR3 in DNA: TGTGCCAGCACCCGGGACTCGGCTAATTCACCCCTCCACTTT.

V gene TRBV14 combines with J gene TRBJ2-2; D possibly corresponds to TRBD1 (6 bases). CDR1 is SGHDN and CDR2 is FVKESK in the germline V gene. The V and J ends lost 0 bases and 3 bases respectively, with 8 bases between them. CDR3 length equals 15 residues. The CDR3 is CASSQEGAHTGELFF. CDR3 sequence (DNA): TGTGCCAGCAGCCAAGAGGGGGCGCACACCGGGGAGCTGTTTTTT.

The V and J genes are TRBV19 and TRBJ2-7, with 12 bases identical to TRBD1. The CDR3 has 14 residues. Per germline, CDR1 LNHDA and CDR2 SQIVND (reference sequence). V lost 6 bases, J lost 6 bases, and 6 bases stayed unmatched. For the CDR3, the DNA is TGTGCCAGTAGCCTGGGACAGGGGGCAAGCGAGCAGTACTTC. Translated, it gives CASSLGQGASEQYF.

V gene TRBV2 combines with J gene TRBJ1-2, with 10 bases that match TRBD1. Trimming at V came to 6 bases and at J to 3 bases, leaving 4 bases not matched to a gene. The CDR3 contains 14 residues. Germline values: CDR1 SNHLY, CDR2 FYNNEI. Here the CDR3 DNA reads TGTGCCAGCAGGACAGGGGGCTATTACTATGGCTACACCTTC. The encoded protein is CASRTGGYYYGYTF.

In DNA form, the CDR3 reads TGTGCCAGCATGAGCGGGGGGCAGTATGATCAGCCCCAGCATTTT. As protein: CASMSGGQYDQPQHF. The rearrangement joins TRBV6-5 to TRBJ1-5; maybe TRBD1 (6 bases). Germline V gene sequence: CDR1 MNHEY, CDR2 SVGAGI. With 7 bases removed from V and 5 bases from J, the gap between germline ends came to 18 bases. The CDR3 runs to 15 residues.

As DNA, the CDR3 is TGTGCCAGCAGCGTCAGCGGGGGGGGTTACAATGAGCAGTTCTTC. Encoded protein: CASSVSGGGYNEQFF. The J gene is TRBJ2-1, the V gene TRBV7-9; TRBD2 aligns across 10 bases. Germline V gives CDR1 SEHNR, CDR2 FQNEAQ (reference sequence). Losses at the gene ends were 5 bases for V and 4 bases for J; bases not matched to a gene: 5. The CDR3 sequence is 15 residues long.

The CDR3 spells CASSPPGGIQETQYF. The DNA for the CDR3 is TGTGCCAGCTCACCACCGGGAGGGATCCAGGAGACCCAGTACTTC. This sequence joins TRBV18 and TRBJ2-5, with 7 bases matching TRBD2. This CDR3 spans 15 amino acids. CDR1 KGHSH and CDR2 LQKENI come from the germline V gene. After removal of 0 bases from V and 5 bases from J, the junction contained 6 bases not matched to a gene.